This TCR beta chain was captured by sequencing in a study of OX40 agonist ivuxolimab in advanced cancers. As for this clone: Its specificity is unknown.

Libraries were prepared by immunoSEQ multiplex PCR; TCRdb keeps only in-frame clonotypes and omits some of them. The table has 53,000 or so clones, approximately 84% seen once; the top ten hold about an eighth. The germline gives CDR1 MNHEY, CDR2 SMNVEV (reference sequence). V was trimmed by 5 bases and J by 1 base, leaving 8 bases between them. This CDR3 contains 13 residues. Points from the study as a whole: Which antigen the expanded peripheral T cells recognized is unknown.

This chain joins TRBV27 and TRBJ1-1; D unresolved. The sequence was obtained from an adult with an advanced solid tumor such as melanoma, head and neck, liver or kidney cancer. The material was CD4+ or CD8+ T cells sorted from blood, obtained in a trial of the OX40 agonist ivuxolimab. CDR3 DNA sequence: TGTGCCAGCAGTCCGCGCAGGAACACTGAAGCTTTCTTT. It encodes CASSPRRNTEAFF.